What follows is one T cell receptor (beta chain) and its context. The antigen this receptor binds is unknown. Nothing much larger sits one base from this clone, and base qualities are not available. The library relied on 5' RACE. Instrument used: NextSeq 500. To correct for sequencing error and PCR bias, the TCR library protocol tagged individual cDNA molecules with unique molecular identifiers. Both TCR alpha and beta chains were sequenced, and tight co-correlation was observed between alpha and beta sequence abundances in each sample. On the authors' methods: V gene, J gene and CDR3 annotation of TCR sequences was performed with Decombinator V4. Expanded TCRs were defined as changing significantly between any two time points under a Poisson model with p below 0.0001. Abundances of TCRs were expressed as counts per million after normalisation to the total number of TCRs sequenced in each sample. TRAV1-2 paired with TRAJ12, TRAJ20 or TRAJ33 defined MAIT TCRs, while TRAV10 paired with TRAJ18 defined iNKT TCRs. VDJdb, accessed 1 November 2021, was searched for CMV, EBV and SARS-CoV-2 annotated TCRs, with TCRs annotated for multiple antigens excluded. The public reads were reprocessed in TCRdb via fastp at Q25 and MiXCR, keeping in-frame beta chains. For every CDR3 protein sequence, its rows merge into one entry that carries the most common genes and DNA. These V and J calls derive from TCRdb rather than the authors' analysis. This sample comprises about 100,000 distinct CDR3 sequences, about an eighth of them detected only once. The ten largest clones take up approximately 6% of the sample.

The CDR3 measures 11 amino acids from cysteine to phenylalanine. Just the 33-base CDR3 DNA is kept, in frame starting at base 1. Trimming takes 5 bases from V and 3 bases from J, and the germline ends sit 5 bases apart. CDR1 is given as KGHSH and CDR2 as LQKENI, both from the germline V gene. The data were obtained in a study of early T cells in non-severe SARS-CoV-2 infection (dated by TCRdb to about 2021). Regarding the complete study: TCR sequencing used bulk RNA from unsorted whole blood, so alpha and beta chains could not be paired.

The study was a case-control design nested within a healthcare worker cohort in London, UK, with weekly nasopharyngeal swab PCR tests and blood sampling. Healthcare workers were recruited between 23 and 31 March 2020, during the week of the UK lockdown, and were followed weekly for up to roughly 16 weeks. Results the study describes overall, beyond this receptor: VDJdb matching was skewed toward anti-spike CD8 responses, so virus-specific expansions were likely underestimated and private and CD4 specificities were missed.

The sequenced sample consisted of whole blood. The chain employs TRBV18 and TRBJ2-7, with no confidently assigned D gene. The clonotype was recovered from an adult who was a healthcare worker with PCR-confirmed SARS-CoV-2 infection or an uninfected control (not recorded which). For the CDR3, the sequence is CASSGDYEQYF. DNA sequence: TGTGCCAGCTCAGGCGACTACGAGCAGTACTTC. Supplemented by the reference TRBV18 and TRBJ2-7 proteins around the CDR3, the complete variable domain is NAGVMQNPRHLVRRRGQEARLRCSPMKGHSHVYWYRQLPEEGLKFMVYLQKENIIDESGMPKERFSAEFPKEGPSILRIQQVVRGDSAAYFCASSGDYEQYFGPGTRLTVT.